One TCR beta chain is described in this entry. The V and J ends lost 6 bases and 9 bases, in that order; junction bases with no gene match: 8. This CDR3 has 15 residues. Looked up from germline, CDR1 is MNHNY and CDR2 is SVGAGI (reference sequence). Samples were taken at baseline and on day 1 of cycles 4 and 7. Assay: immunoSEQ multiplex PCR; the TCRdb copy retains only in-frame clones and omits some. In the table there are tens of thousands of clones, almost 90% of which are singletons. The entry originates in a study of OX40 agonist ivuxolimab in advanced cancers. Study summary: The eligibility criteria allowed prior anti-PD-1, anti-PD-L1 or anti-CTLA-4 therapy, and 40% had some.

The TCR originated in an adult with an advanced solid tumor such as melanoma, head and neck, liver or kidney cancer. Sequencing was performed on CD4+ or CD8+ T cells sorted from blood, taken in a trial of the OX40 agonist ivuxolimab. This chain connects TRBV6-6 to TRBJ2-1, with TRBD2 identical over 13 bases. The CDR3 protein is CASRQGLAGDGEQFF. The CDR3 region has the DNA TGTGCCAGCAGACAAGGACTAGCGGGGGATGGTGAGCAGTTCTTC.